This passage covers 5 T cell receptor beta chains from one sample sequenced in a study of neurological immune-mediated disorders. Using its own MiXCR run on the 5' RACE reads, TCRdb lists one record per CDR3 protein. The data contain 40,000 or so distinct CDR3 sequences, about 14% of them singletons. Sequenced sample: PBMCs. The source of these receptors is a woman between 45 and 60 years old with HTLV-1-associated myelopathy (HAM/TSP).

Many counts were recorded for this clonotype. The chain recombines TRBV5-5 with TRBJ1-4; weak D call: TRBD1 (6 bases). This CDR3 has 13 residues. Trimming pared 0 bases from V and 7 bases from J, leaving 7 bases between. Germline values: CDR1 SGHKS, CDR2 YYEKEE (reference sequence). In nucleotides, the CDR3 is TGTGCCAGCAGCTTGGCAGGGGTTGAAAAACTGTTTTTT. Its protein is CASSLAGVEKLFF.

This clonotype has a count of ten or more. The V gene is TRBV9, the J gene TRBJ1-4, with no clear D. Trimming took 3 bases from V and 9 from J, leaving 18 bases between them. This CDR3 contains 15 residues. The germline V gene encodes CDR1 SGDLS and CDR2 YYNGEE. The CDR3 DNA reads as TGTGCCAGCAGCGCGGGGAGTGGACCCGGAAAAAAACTGTTTTTT. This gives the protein CASSAGSGPGKKLFF.

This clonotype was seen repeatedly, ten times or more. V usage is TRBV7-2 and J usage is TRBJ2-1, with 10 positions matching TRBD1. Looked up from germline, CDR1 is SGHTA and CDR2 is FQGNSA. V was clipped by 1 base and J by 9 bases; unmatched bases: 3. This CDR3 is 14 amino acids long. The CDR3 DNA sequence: TGTGCCAGCAGCTTAGTGGGACAGGGGAGTGAGCAGTTCTTC. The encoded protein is CASSLVGQGSEQFF.

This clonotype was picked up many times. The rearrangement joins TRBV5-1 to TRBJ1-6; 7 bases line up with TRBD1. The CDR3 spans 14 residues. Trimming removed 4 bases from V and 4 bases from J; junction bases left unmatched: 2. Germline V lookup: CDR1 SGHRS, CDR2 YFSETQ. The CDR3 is CASSGTAYNSPLHF. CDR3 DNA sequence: TGCGCCAGCAGCGGGACAGCTTATAATTCACCCCTCCACTTT.

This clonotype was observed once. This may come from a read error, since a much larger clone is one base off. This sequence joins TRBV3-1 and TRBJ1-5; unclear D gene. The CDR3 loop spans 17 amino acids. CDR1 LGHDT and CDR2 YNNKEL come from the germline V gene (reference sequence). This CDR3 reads CANSHQSASPAGQPQHF. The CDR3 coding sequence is TGTGCCAACAGCCACCAGTCGGCGTCTCCAGCGGGTCAGCCCCAGCATTTT. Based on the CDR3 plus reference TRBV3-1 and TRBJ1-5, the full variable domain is DTAVSQTPKYLVTQMGNDKSIKCEQNLGHDTMYWYKQDSKKFLKIMFSYNNKELIINETVPNRFSPKSPDKAHLNLHINSLELGDSAVYFCANSHQSASPAGQPQHFGDGTRLSIL.